The rows below give T cell receptor beta chains drawn from one sample of a study of OX40 agonist ivuxolimab in advanced cancers. TCRdb keeps only in-frame clones here, not all; method: immunoSEQ multiplex PCR. The sample has about 15,000 clones, around 80% seen once. Material: CD4+ or CD8+ T cells sorted from blood, obtained in a trial of the OX40 agonist ivuxolimab. Receptors originate from an adult with an advanced solid tumor such as melanoma, head and neck, liver or kidney cancer. Both conserved end residues are part of each CDR3. A D gene is named only where the DNA matches it firmly. Only part of the rows carry a size: once, few, many, or a class if the clone is expanded.

V gene: TRBV18; CDR3 length: 15; D gene: TRBD2; clone size: NA; J gene: TRBJ2-1; CDR3 protein: CASSPSTSGSREQFF; CDR3 DNA: TGTGCCAGCTCACCATCGACTAGCGGGAGTCGTGAGCAGTTCTTC
V gene: TRBV7-8; CDR3 length: 15; D gene: TRBD1; clone size: NA; J gene: TRBJ1-3; CDR3 protein: CASSLGTGGRNTIYF; CDR3 DNA: TGTGCCAGCAGCTTAGGGACAGGTGGGAGAAACACCATATATTTT
V gene: TRBV28; CDR3 length: 14; D gene: NA; clone size: NA; J gene: TRBJ1-6; CDR3 protein: CASSLRQGYSPLHF; CDR3 DNA: TGTGCCAGCAGTTTAAGGCAGGGCTATTCACCCCTCCACTTT
V gene: TRBV6-5; CDR3 length: 16; D gene: NA; clone size: NA; J gene: TRBJ2-2; CDR3 protein: CASSFAITSSTGELFF; CDR3 DNA: TGTGCCAGCAGTTTCGCCATAACTAGCAGCACCGGGGAGCTGTTTTTT
V gene: TRBV14; CDR3 length: 14; D gene: NA; clone size: few; J gene: TRBJ1-1; CDR3 protein: CASSLDRINTEAFF; CDR3 DNA: TGTGCCAGCAGCTTGGACAGAATTAACACTGAAGCTTTCTTT
V gene: TRBV7-9; CDR3 length: 14; D gene: NA; clone size: few; J gene: TRBJ1-5; CDR3 protein: CASSSDGGNQPQHF; CDR3 DNA: TGTGCCAGCAGCTCGGACGGCGGCAATCAGCCCCAGCATTTT
V gene: TRBV4-2; CDR3 length: 17; D gene: TRBD2; clone size: NA; J gene: TRBJ2-2; CDR3 protein: CASSLATGGRGTGELFF; CDR3 DNA: TGTGCCAGCAGCTTGGCAACGGGCGGGAGAGGGACCGGGGAGCTGTTTTTT
V gene: TRBV11-3; CDR3 length: 13; D gene: TRBD1; clone size: NA; J gene: TRBJ1-1; CDR3 protein: CASSLGDRGKAFF; CDR3 DNA: TGTGCCAGCAGCTTAGGGGACAGGGGGAAAGCTTTCTTT
V gene: TRBV28; CDR3 length: 15; D gene: TRBD1; clone size: NA; J gene: TRBJ1-5; CDR3 protein: CASSLGQGYRQPQHF; CDR3 DNA: TGTGCCAGCAGCCTCGGACAGGGGTATCGACAGCCCCAGCATTTT
V gene: TRBV11-2; CDR3 length: 16; D gene: TRBD2; clone size: NA; J gene: TRBJ2-1; CDR3 protein: CASSLRIGLAGVEQFF; CDR3 DNA: TGTGCCAGCAGCTTACGCATCGGACTAGCGGGAGTTGAGCAGTTCTTC
V gene: TRBV5-4; CDR3 length: 16; D gene: TRBD1; clone size: NA; J gene: TRBJ2-1; CDR3 protein: CASSPQGGGSYNEQFF; CDR3 DNA: TGTGCCAGCAGCCCACAGGGGGGAGGCTCCTACAATGAGCAGTTCTTC
V gene: TRBV10-2; CDR3 length: 12; D gene: TRBD1; clone size: NA; J gene: TRBJ2-1; CDR3 protein: CASSGQATGQFF; CDR3 DNA: TGCGCCAGCAGCGGACAGGCGACAGGGCAGTTCTTC
V gene: TRBV15; CDR3 length: 16; D gene: TRBD2; clone size: NA; J gene: TRBJ2-1; CDR3 protein: CAIGTSGSHSYNEQFF; CDR3 DNA: TGTGCCATCGGGACTAGCGGGTCCCACTCCTACAATGAGCAGTTCTTC
V gene: TRBV27; CDR3 length: 14; D gene: NA; clone size: NA; J gene: TRBJ2-7; CDR3 protein: CASSLRAGPYEQYF; CDR3 DNA: TGTGCCAGCAGTCTCCGGGCGGGGCCCTACGAGCAGTACTTC
V gene: TRBV27; CDR3 length: 13; D gene: NA; clone size: NA; J gene: TRBJ2-1; CDR3 protein: CASSLWGPNEQFF; CDR3 DNA: TGTGCCAGCAGTTTATGGGGACCCAATGAGCAGTTCTTC
V gene: TRBV28; CDR3 length: 13; D gene: NA; clone size: NA; J gene: TRBJ1-3; CDR3 protein: CASGRGIGNTIYF; CDR3 DNA: TGTGCCAGCGGAAGGGGGATTGGAAACACCATATATTTT
V gene: TRBV12-2; CDR3 length: 20; D gene: NA; clone size: NA; J gene: TRBJ1-3; CDR3 protein: CASRLHMGGGLGPSGNTIYF; CDR3 DNA: TGTGCAAGTCGCTTGCATATGGGGGGGGGCTTAGGACCCTCTGGAAACACCATATATTTT
V gene: TRBV30; CDR3 length: 13; D gene: NA; clone size: NA; J gene: TRBJ2-5; CDR3 protein: CAWSVLLAQTQYF; CDR3 DNA: TGTGCCTGGAGTGTACTTCTGGCGCAGACCCAGTACTTC
V gene: TRBV11-2; CDR3 length: 16; D gene: TRBD2; clone size: NA; J gene: TRBJ2-3; CDR3 protein: CASSLRTSRPTDTQYF; CDR3 DNA: TGTGCCAGCAGCCTACGGACTAGCAGGCCGACAGATACGCAGTATTTT